The rows below give T cell receptor beta chains drawn from one sample of a study of T cell responses to AZD1222 COVID-19 vaccine. Measured with immunoSEQ multiplex PCR; TCRdb has only the in-frame clones, and not every one. The sample consists of around 150,000 clones, about nine tenths of them appearing once. The sequencing here drew on peripheral blood, taken 28 days after the second AZD1222 dose. These receptors came from an adult who received the AZD1222 COVID-19 vaccine. Each CDR3 is given with its conserved first and last residue. D genes are given only for firm matches. Not every row has a clone size; where given, it reads once, few, many or a size class.

V	D	size	J	CDR3	DNA
TRBV18	-	-	TRBJ2-4	CASSPPDGYLAKNIQYF	TGTGCCAGCTCACCCCCGGACGGCTACCTAGCCAAAAACATTCAGTACTTC
TRBV21-1	-	-	TRBJ2-1	CASSTNSRGRAPSYNEQFF	TGTGCCAGCAGCACCAACTCAAGGGGGAGGGCCCCTTCCTACAATGAGCAGTTCTTC
TRBV29-1	TRBD1	-	TRBJ1-1	CSVQQGGNTEAFF	TGCAGCGTCCAACAGGGGGGGAACACTGAAGCTTTCTTT
TRBV5-1	-	-	TRBJ2-7	CASSLIMSEQYF	TGCGCCAGCAGCTTGATCATGAGCGAGCAGTACTTC
TRBV9	-	-	TRBJ1-1	CASSPGQNTEAFF	TGTGCCAGCAGCCCAGGACAGAACACTGAAGCTTTCTTT
TRBV2	-	few	TRBJ1-1	CASNLKLGGTEAFF	TGTGCCAGCAACCTGAAGTTAGGGGGCACTGAAGCTTTCTTT
TRBV5-1	TRBD1	once	TRBJ2-1	CASSPGTGGVNEQFF	TGCGCCAGCAGCCCGGGGACAGGGGGCGTCAATGAGCAGTTCTTC
TRBV28	-	-	TRBJ1-5	CASGGMVNQPQHF	TGTGCCAGCGGGGGGATGGTAAATCAGCCCCAGCATTTT
TRBV15	-	-	TRBJ1-4	CATSRGGGGNEKLFF	TGTGCCACCAGCAGAGGAGGGGGAGGAAATGAAAAACTGTTTTTT
TRBV5-6	-	-	TRBJ2-1	CASSLEGGASSYNEQFF	TGTGCCAGCAGCTTGGAAGGTGGCGCTAGCTCCTACAATGAGCAGTTCTTC
TRBV12-5	-	-	TRBJ1-1	CASGLRDTEAFF	TGTGCTAGTGGTCTACGGGACACTGAAGCTTTCTTT
TRBV9	TRBD2	-	TRBJ2-1	CASSVSGRGYNEQFF	TGTGCCAGCAGCGTCAGCGGGAGGGGGTACAATGAGCAGTTCTTC
TRBV10-3	TRBD2	-	TRBJ2-5	CAIKGTSGLQETQYF	TGTGCCATCAAAGGGACTAGCGGGCTCCAAGAGACCCAGTACTTC
TRBV10-2	-	-	TRBJ2-2	CASSDAGRRNTGELFF	TGCGCCAGCAGTGACGCCGGGCGAAGGAACACCGGGGAGCTGTTTTTT
TRBV5-1	-	-	TRBJ2-7	CASSLGLFGEQYF	TGCGCCAGCAGCTTGGGATTGTTCGGGGAGCAGTACTTC
TRBV3-1/TRBV3-2	-	-	TRBJ1-3	CASSLYSALNSGNTIYF	TGTGCCAGCAGCCTCTACAGTGCCCTAAACTCTGGAAACACCATATATTTT
TRBV6-5	TRBD1	-	TRBJ1-1	CASRRGQGTTEAFF	TGTGCCAGCAGGAGGGGGCAGGGGACCACTGAAGCTTTCTTT
TRBV5-6	TRBD2	-	TRBJ2-3	CASSLFSGRSTDTQYF	TGTGCCAGCAGCTTGTTTAGCGGGAGGAGCACAGATACGCAGTATTTT
TRBV6-1	-	-	TRBJ2-3	CASSALRIPSTDTQYF	TGTGCCAGCAGTGCTTTGCGGATACCTAGCACAGATACGCAGTATTTT
TRBV19	TRBD2	-	TRBJ2-1	CASSPTGTSTVEQFF	TGTGCCAGTAGTCCGACCGGGACTAGCACGGTTGAGCAGTTCTTC
TRBV12-3/TRBV12-4	-	once	TRBJ1-1	CASSPRQTEAFF	TGTGCCAGCAGTCCGCGACAGACCGAAGCTTTCTTT
TRBV6-5	-	-	TRBJ2-6	CASTLHLPGANVLTF	TGTGCCAGCACCCTACACCTTCCTGGGGCCAACGTCCTGACTTTC
TRBV6-2/TRBV6-3	-	-	TRBJ1-3	CASSNHRFPGNTIYF	TGTGCCAGCAGTAACCACAGGTTCCCTGGAAACACCATATATTTT
TRBV5-1	-	once	TRBJ2-5	CASSPAPGSEETQYF	TGCGCCAGCAGCCCGGCCCCCGGGTCCGAAGAGACCCAGTACTTC
TRBV4-1	-	-	TRBJ1-5	CASSQAGLGQPQHF	TGCGCCAGCAGCCAAGCAGGGCTGGGGCAGCCCCAGCATTTT
TRBV7-9	-	-	TRBJ1-1	CASSRDPRVTEAFF	TGTGCCAGCAGCCGGGACCCCAGAGTTACTGAAGCTTTCTTT
TRBV27	-	-	TRBJ1-2	CASSRGQFSKGYTF	TGTGCCAGCAGCCGAGGACAATTTTCGAAAGGCTACACCTTC
TRBV7-2	-	-	TRBJ2-1	CASSSTTVTYNEQFF	TGTGCCAGCAGCTCTACAACCGTTACCTACAATGAGCAGTTCTTC
TRBV7-9	-	-	TRBJ1-2	CASSFGTASNYGYTF	TGTGCCAGCAGCTTTGGGACGGCTAGTAACTATGGCTACACCTTC
TRBV6-2/TRBV6-3	-	-	TRBJ1-1	CASSYRAKNTEAFF	TGTGCCAGCAGTTACAGGGCGAAGAACACTGAAGCTTTCTTT
TRBV19	-	-	TRBJ1-1	CASSIGQRTEAFF	TGTGCCAGTAGTATCGGACAGAGAACTGAAGCTTTCTTT
TRBV2	-	-	TRBJ1-2	CASRETDNYGYTF	TGTGCCAGCAGAGAGACAGACAACTATGGCTACACCTTC
TRBV29-1	TRBD2	-	TRBJ2-1	CSVRHPGGSSAYNEQFF	TGCAGCGTACGACACCCGGGGGGGAGTAGTGCCTACAATGAGCAGTTCTTC
TRBV6-5	-	once	TRBJ2-1	CASSYRDVAYNEQFF	TGTGCCAGCAGTTACAGGGACGTAGCTTACAATGAGCAGTTCTTC
TRBV29-1	TRBD2	-	TRBJ2-7	CSVEDQASGYEQYF	TGCAGCGTTGAAGATCAGGCTAGCGGGTACGAGCAGTACTTC
TRBV6-5	TRBD1	-	TRBJ1-1	CASRNGQGANTEAFF	TGTGCCAGCAGAAATGGACAGGGGGCTAACACTGAAGCTTTCTTT
TRBV19	-	-	TRBJ1-1	CASSNARGALNTEAFF	TGTGCCAGTAGTAACGCAAGAGGGGCTTTGAACACTGAAGCTTTCTTT
TRBV18	-	-	TRBJ2-7	CASSAQGGSYEQYF	TGTGCCAGCTCGGCCCAGGGGGGGTCCTACGAGCAGTACTTC